This T cell receptor beta chain stems from a study of T cells after yellow fever vaccination. Study-level background: The fractions with low cell numbers were processed using SMART-Seq v4 Ultra Low Input.

MiXCR was run by TCRdb on the 5' RACE reads, yielding one entry per CDR3 protein. The table lists hundreds of thousands of distinct CDR3 sequences, around 20% of them singletons. This clonotype has more than one count but fewer than ten. The CDR3 runs 14 residues. CDR1 is DFQATT, CDR2 SNEGSKA, per germline (reference sequence). V lost 0 bases to trimming and J lost 2 bases, with 11 bases between them. The chain has TRBV20-1 and TRBJ2-7; D gene ambiguous. This receptor was identified in a man aged 18 to 29 who received the YFV17D yellow fever vaccine. The sequences come from PBMCs, collected before the yellow fever booster vaccination. This CDR3 reads CSARDLQVPYEQYV. The CDR3 DNA sequence: TGCAGTGCTAGAGATCTGCAGGTTCCCTACGAGCAGTACGTC.